These T cell receptor beta chains were read from a single sample in a study of identical twins. TCRdb independently ran MiXCR on the 5' RACE reads; one entry per CDR3 protein. The table has hundreds of thousands of distinct CDR3 sequences, approximately 13% seen once; the top ten hold 7.2%. The same data also went into a second study, on yellow fever vaccine responses in identical twins.

Input material: CD8+ T cells sorted from blood. All receptors derive from a woman between 18 and 29 years old in good health. CDR3s include the opening cysteine and the closing phenylalanine or tryptophan. The D gene is left open where the match is weak. Size tells how often a clone was seen (once, few, many) or the class of an expanded clone, and some rows leave it out.

many	TRBJ1-1	TRBV5-6	-	TGTGCCAGCAGCGCCCCGCGGGGGAACACTGAAGCTTTCTTT	CASSAPRGNTEAFF
-	TRBJ2-7	TRBV6-2/TRBV6-3	TRBD1	TGTGCCAGCAGTTACGCGACAGGGGAGCAGTACTTC	CASSYATGEQYF
few	TRBJ2-1	TRBV27	-	TGTGCCAGCAGTTTCGGGGGCAGGAATGAGCAGTTCTTC	CASSFGGRNEQFF
many	TRBJ1-5	TRBV7-9	-	TGTGCCAGCAGCGGAACAGGTTTTCAGCCCCAGCATTTT	CASSGTGFQPQHF
few	TRBJ2-7	TRBV7-6	TRBD1	TGTGCCAGCAGCCCCGGGACAGGGGGCTTGGACGAGCAGTACTTC	CASSPGTGGLDEQYF
many	TRBJ2-3	TRBV12-3/TRBV12-4	-	TGTGCCAGTCTGCTAGGCTATGGGACAGATACGCAGTATTTT	CASLLGYGTDTQYF
-	TRBJ2-3	TRBV7-6	TRBD2	TGTGCCAGCAGCCGCAGCGGGAGGGGGACAGATACGCAGTATTTT	CASSRSGRGTDTQYF
few	TRBJ2-1	TRBV6-5	-	TGTGCCAGTTTAACGCGGAATGAGCAGTTCTTC	CASLTRNEQFF
-	TRBJ2-1	TRBV13	TRBD2	TGTGCCAGCAGCGCTTTAGCGGGGGGGTTCTATGAGCAGTTCTTC	CASSALAGGFYEQFF
-	TRBJ1-2	TRBV6-5	-	TGTGCCAGCAGTTACTTGGTGGGACGGACTGGGGGCTACACCTTC	CASSYLVGRTGGYTF
few	TRBJ2-1	TRBV28	TRBD2	TGTGCCAGCAGACCGGGACTAGCGGGTTTAAATGAGCAGTTCTTC	CASRPGLAGLNEQFF
few	TRBJ2-5	TRBV20-1	-	TGCAGTGCTACAAAGGGCTACCAAGAGACCCAGTACTTC	CSATKGYQETQYF
-	TRBJ2-5	TRBV2	-	TGTGCCAGCAGTGAAGCAGAGAGCCAAGAGACCCAGTACTTC	CASSEAESQETQYF
-	TRBJ2-3	TRBV7-6	-	TGTGCCAGCAGCTTAGCACCTAAGACTAGCACAGATACGCAGTATTTT	CASSLAPKTSTDTQYF
-	TRBJ2-1	TRBV15	-	TGTGCCACCAGCAGAGCTACGGTTAACAATGAGCAGTTCTTC	CATSRATVNNEQFF
-	TRBJ2-2	TRBV6-5	TRBD2	TGTGCCAGCAGTTACTCCCGCAGACTAGCGGGGATGACCGGGGAGCTGTTTTTT	CASSYSRRLAGMTGELFF
-	TRBJ2-1	TRBV12-3/TRBV12-4	-	TGTGCCAGCAGTTTAATCTTGCGGGGGCCATACAATGAGCAGTTCTTC	CASSLILRGPYNEQFF